The 19 T cell receptor beta chains below were found in one sample sequenced in a study of blood T cells in healthy people across ages (dated by TCRdb to between 2014 and 2016). Libraries were constructed by 5' RACE. This sample was sequenced with an Illumina HiSeq 2500. The second PCR ran for about 7 to 11 cycles and used a J-beta primer mix along with a sample-barcoded 5' primer. TCRdb reprocessing: public reads trimmed at Q25 with fastp, clones called with MiXCR, in-frame beta chains kept. All rows with the same CDR3 protein become a single entry with the most common DNA and genes. Counted in this sample were 600,000 or so distinct CDR3 sequences; around a fifth of them appeared once. The top ten hold 3% to 4% of the sample. Source material: blood. These receptor sequences come from a man between 65 and 85 years old in good health.

This clonotype was seen only a few times. The chain links TRBV4-1 to TRBJ2-1; TRBD2 aligns across 12 bases. Germline values: CDR1 MGHRA, CDR2 YSYEKL. V shed 0 bases and J 6 bases; nucleotides not matched to a gene: 3. The CDR3 is 16 amino acids. CDR3 DNA: TGCGCCAGCAGCCAAGATTGGACTAGCGGGGTCAATGAGCAGTTCTTC. Amino acid sequence: CASSQDWTSGVNEQFF.

This clonotype was seen a handful of times. The V and J genes are TRBV27 and TRBJ2-3, with a weak D call TRBD1 (6 bases). The ends were cut back, 5 bases at V and 3 bases at J, with 15 bases in the middle. The CDR3 covers 15 residues. Germline assignment: CDR1 MNHEY and CDR2 SMNVEV (reference sequence). CDR3 in amino acids: CASSITGFGTDTQYF. Written as DNA, the CDR3 is TGTGCCAGCAGTATAACAGGGTTTGGTACAGATACGCAGTATTTT.

This clonotype has more than one count but fewer than ten. This rearrangement joins TRBV6-6 to TRBJ2-3; 7 nucleotides line up with TRBD1. CDR3 length: 15 amino acids. From germline, CDR1 is MNHNY and CDR2 SVGAGI (reference sequence). Trimming cost V 0 bases and J 3 bases; bases outside gene matches: 3. The CDR3 DNA follows: TGTGCCAGCAGTTACTCACAGGGGAAGACAGATACGCAGTATTTT. It specifies CASSYSQGKTDTQYF.

The chain has TRBV7-9 and TRBJ1-4, with TRBD1 matching over 11 bases. Germline values: CDR1 SEHNR, CDR2 FQNEAQ (reference sequence). This CDR3 has 15 residues. The V and J ends lost 8 bases and 6 bases, in that order; junction bases with no gene match: 8. Written as DNA, the CDR3 is TGTGCCAGCTTCCGGGACAGGGGGGTCGATGAAAAACTGTTTTTT. Amino acid sequence: CASFRDRGVDEKLFF.

CDR3 bases: TGCGCCAGCAGCACGGGACCCGGGTACCAAGAGACCCAGTACTTC. Its translation is CASSTGPGYQETQYF. V and J are TRBV5-1 and TRBJ2-5; TRBD1 or TRBD2 may be the D gene (5 bases each). The CDR3 loop spans 15 amino acids. V dropped 4 bases and J dropped 0 bases, with 13 bases sitting between them. Germline V lookup: CDR1 SGHRS, CDR2 YFSETQ.

For the CDR3, the DNA is TGTGCCACCAAGGAGACAGGGGGCGGCCAAGAGACCCAGTACTTC. Its protein product is CATKETGGGQETQYF. The chain joins TRBV27 to TRBJ2-7; 10 positions agree with TRBD1. TRBJ2-5 matches the DNA end more closely, so the J call is doubtful. Germline V gives CDR1 MNHEY, CDR2 SMNVEV (reference sequence). The CDR3 consists of 15 residues.

The chain carries TRBV25-1 and TRBJ1-1; D might be TRBD1 (6 bases). The CDR3 length is 13 residues. In germline, CDR1 is MGHDK, CDR2 SYGVNS. The V gene lost 9 bases and the J gene lost 0 bases, with 11 bases spanning the gap. The chain's CDR3 is CASGTRMNTEAFF. In DNA form, the CDR3 reads TGTGCCAGTGGGACAAGGATGAACACTGAAGCTTTCTTT.

This clonotype was detected only a few times. V and J are TRBV25-1 and TRBJ2-5, with 7 bases fitting TRBD1. Germline lookup yields CDR1 MGHDK and CDR2 SYGVNS. Losses at the gene ends were 6 bases for V and 5 bases for J; bases not matched to a gene: 6. CDR3 size: 13 residues. The CDR3 spells CASSRSTGETQYF. The CDR3 nucleotides read TGTGCCAGCAGCCGATCGACAGGGGAGACCCAGTACTTC.

V usage is TRBV4-1 and J usage is TRBJ1-4, with 10 bases fitting TRBD1. In germline, CDR1 is MGHRA, CDR2 YSYEKL. Germline trimming cut 3 bases from V and 4 bases from J; bases unmatched to any gene: 5. The CDR3 is 16 residues long. DNA of the CDR3: TGCGCCAGCAGCCAGGCTGGACAGGGGGTTAATGAAAAACTGTTTTTT. This translates into CASSQAGQGVNEKLFF.

This clonotype has only a few counts. The rearrangement uses TRBV7-6 and TRBJ2-5; D gene unclear. Trimming took off 2 bases at V and 5 bases at J, with 12 bases between the two ends. There are 14 residues in the CDR3. The germline CDR1 and CDR2 sequences are SGHVS and FNYEAQ. In nucleotides, the CDR3 is TGTGCCAGCAGCTTACCCCTAACGCAGGAGACCCAGTACTTC. Its protein product is CASSLPLTQETQYF.

With regard to this clonotype: This sequence may be a read error, since a much larger clone differs from it by one base. The CDR3 sequence is CACSLSTVSSYEQYF. In DNA, the CDR3 is TGTGCCTGCAGTTTATCTACGGTGAGCTCCTACGAGCAGTACTTC. V is TRBV27 and J is TRBJ2-7; D is unclear. Germline CDR1 reads MNHEY; CDR2 reads SMNVEV (reference sequence). The CDR3 has 15 amino acids.

This clonotype turned up a few times. The gene calls are TRBV20-1 and TRBJ2-5; TRBD2 agrees at 13 bases. CDR1 DFQATT and CDR2 SNEGSKA come from the germline V gene (reference sequence). This CDR3 region has 14 residues. V trimming: 5 bases; J trimming: 5 bases; junction bases outside the gene matches: 5. CDR3: CSAELAGGPETQYF. CDR3 in DNA: TGCAGTGCTGAACTAGCGGGAGGGCCGGAGACCCAGTACTTC.

The J gene is TRBJ2-3, the V gene TRBV5-1; the match to TRBD2 covers 15 bases. Unmatched junction bases numbered 8, after V lost 4 bases and J lost 5 bases. The germline V gene encodes CDR1 SGHRS and CDR2 YFSETQ. There are 17 residues in the CDR3. CDR3 sequence: CASSPGTSGRYEDTQYF. CDR3 nucleotide sequence: TGCGCCAGCAGCCCGGGGACTAGCGGGAGGTACGAAGATACGCAGTATTTT. The complete variable domain, with remaining parts taken from reference TRBV5-1 and TRBJ2-3, reads KAGVTQTPRYLIKTRGQQVTLSCSPISGHRSVSWYQQTPGQGLQFLFEYFSETQRNKGNFPGRFSGRQFSNSRSEMNVSTLELGDSALYLCASSPGTSGRYEDTQYFGPGTRLTVL.

The chain joins TRBV3-1 to TRBJ2-1; 10 positions match TRBD1. From germline, CDR1 is LGHDT and CDR2 YNNKEL (reference sequence). The trim removed 3 bases at V and 9 bases at J, leaving 11 bases unmatched. The CDR3 has 16 amino acids. This CDR3 is CASSQPHRQGAGEQFF. DNA of the CDR3: TGTGCCAGCAGCCAGCCCCACCGACAGGGGGCGGGTGAGCAGTTCTTC.

Only a few counts were recorded for this clonotype. The genes are TRBV29-1 and TRBJ2-1; no reliable D call. Germline assignment: CDR1 SQVTM and CDR2 ANQGSEA. The CDR3 spans 15 residues. The ends were cut back, 1 base at V and 3 bases at J, with 13 bases in the middle. Here the CDR3 reads CSVEGWRTVYNEQFF. In DNA, the CDR3 is TGCAGCGTTGAAGGGTGGAGAACGGTCTACAATGAGCAGTTCTTC.

The sample holds many counts of this clonotype. The chain uses TRBV5-1 and TRBJ2-1; 7 positions match TRBD1. Per the germline V gene, CDR1 is SGHRS and CDR2 is YFSETQ. V lost 3 bases to trimming and J lost 3 bases; unmatched junction nucleotides: 9. This CDR3 spans 16 amino acids. The CDR3 region is CASSSSGRDSYNEQFF. Here the CDR3 DNA reads TGCGCCAGCAGCTCGTCTGGCCGGGACAGCTACAATGAGCAGTTCTTC.

This chain uses TRBV7-2 with TRBJ2-2, with a possible D match to TRBD1 (5 bases). Germline values: CDR1 SGHTA, CDR2 FQGNSA. This CDR3 is built from 14 residues. The germline V and J ends were trimmed by 3 bases and 6 bases, with 11 bases remaining between them. CDR3 residues: CASSFLLGAGELFF. The CDR3 DNA sequence: TGTGCCAGCAGCTTTCTGTTAGGGGCCGGGGAGCTGTTTTTT.

This clonotype turned up a few times. This chain links TRBV6-2 or TRBV6-3 with TRBJ2-5; TRBD1 agrees at 7 bases. In germline, CDR1 is MNHEY, CDR2 SVGEGT. This CDR3 contains 15 residues. The V and J ends lost 2 bases and 2 bases, in that order; junction bases with no gene match: 5. The CDR3 is CASSYVPGQQETQYF. The CDR3 DNA reads TGTGCCAGCAGTTACGTCCCGGGACAGCAAGAGACCCAGTACTTC.

The chain joins TRBV5-1 to TRBJ1-1; D unresolved. The V end was cut by 0 bases, the J end by 6 bases, with 6 bases between. CDR1 SGHRS and CDR2 YFSETQ come from the germline V gene. This CDR3 is 12 amino acids long. As DNA, the CDR3 is TGCGCCAGCAGCTTGGAACGCTCTGAAGCTTTCTTT. Its translation is CASSLERSEAFF.